These 25 T cell receptor beta chains originate from one sample sequenced in a study of T cell changes during pregnancy in multiple sclerosis. TCRdb keeps only in-frame clones here, not all; method: immunoSEQ multiplex PCR. The table lists 45,000 to 70,000 clones, over 80% of them singletons. The sequences come from CD4+ T cells from peripheral blood mononuclear cells, collected after pregnancy. These receptors all come from a female donor in good health, enrolled as a control in a pregnancy study.

This chain uses TRBV18 with TRBJ1-6; D is undetermined. V was clipped by 3 bases and J by 8 bases, with 17 bases between them. Germline assignment: CDR1 KGHSH and CDR2 LQKENI. The CDR3 runs to 16 residues. The CDR3 is CASSPRLREADSPLHF. CDR3 bases: TGTGCCAGCTCACCCCGTCTCAGAGAGGCTGATTCACCCCTCCACTTT.

J is TRBJ1-3 and V is TRBV7-2; D is possibly TRBD1 (5 bases). There are 17 residues in the CDR3. Germline CDR1 reads SGHTA; CDR2 reads FQGNSA. Trimming stripped 1 base from V and 0 bases from J, with 13 bases between. CDR3: CASSLGRGVSSGNTIYF. The CDR3 nucleotides are TGTGCCAGCAGCTTAGGGCGGGGGGTGAGCTCTGGAAACACCATATATTTT.

The chain carries TRBV18 and TRBJ1-4; 9 bases map to TRBD1. Germline V CDR1 and CDR2: KGHSH, LQKENI. Trimming took 6 bases from V and 2 from J; bases not matched to a gene: 7. This CDR3 has 16 residues. The CDR3 loop reads CASSQQGASTNEKLFF. CDR3 nucleotide sequence: TGTGCCAGCTCGCAACAGGGGGCGTCCACTAATGAAAAACTGTTTTTT.

This rearrangement joins TRBV19 to TRBJ1-4; the D is unclear. This CDR3 region has 14 residues. V shed 10 bases and J shed 7 bases, with 19 bases lying between them. Germline V gene sequence: CDR1 LNHDA, CDR2 SQIVND (reference sequence). The CDR3 is CATTKPGKSEKLFF. CDR3 sequence (DNA): TGTGCCACCACTAAACCGGGGAAGAGTGAAAAACTGTTTTTT.

In nucleotides, the CDR3 is TGTGCCAGCACCCGGACAGGGGATGGCGGCTACACCTTC. It encodes CASTRTGDGGYTF. The V and J genes are TRBV7-9 and TRBJ1-2; TRBD1 matches at 9 bases. Germline loops: CDR1 SEHNR, CDR2 FQNEAQ (reference sequence). V shed 7 bases, J shed 8 bases, and the junction held 8 bases outside the gene matches. This CDR3 region has 13 residues.

The chain has TRBV27 and TRBJ1-2; D perhaps matches TRBD1 (6 bases). There are 12 residues in the CDR3. V was shortened by 11 bases and J by 7 bases, with 17 bases between the two germline ends. The germline CDR1 and CDR2 sequences are MNHEY and SMNVEV (reference sequence). The CDR3 sequence: CASRQGWSGYTF. For the CDR3, the DNA is TGTGCCTCCCGGCAGGGGTGGTCTGGCTACACCTTC.

This sequence joins TRBV7-8 and TRBJ2-5, with D unclear. The J call may be in error: the DNA end matches TRBJ2-7 better. The CDR3 consists of 13 residues. From germline, CDR1 is SGHVS and CDR2 FQNEAQ. CDR3 nucleotide sequence: TGTGCCAGCAGCTTAGGGTCCGCCTACGAGCAGTACTTC. It yields the protein CASSLGSAYEQYF.

The chain links TRBV6-5 to TRBJ2-7; 7 positions agree with TRBD1. The CDR3 spans 14 residues. V was pared by 4 bases and J by 4 bases, with 7 bases of the junction left unmatched. Germline values: CDR1 MNHEY, CDR2 SVGAGI. In nucleotides, the CDR3 is TGTGCCAGCAGTTCTATAGACAGGGTTTACGAGCAGTACTTC. This translates into CASSSIDRVYEQYF.

The chain carries TRBV4-1 and TRBJ1-3; a weak D match, TRBD1 (6 bases). Between the trimmed V and J ends, which lost 3 bases and 2 bases, there was a span of 14 bases. CDR3 length: 16 amino acids. CDR1 is MGHRA and CDR2 is YSYEKL in the germline V gene. The CDR3 DNA reads TGCGCCAGCAGCCATCCCTCAGGGGACCCTGGAAACACCATATATTTT. The encoded protein is CASSHPSGDPGNTIYF.

This rearrangement joins TRBV6-5 to TRBJ2-3; D remains unclear. The V gene's germline CDR1 is MNHEY and CDR2 SVGAGI. The CDR3 runs 14 residues. Trimming stripped 2 bases from V and 2 bases from J, with 8 bases between. CDR3 amino acids: CASSYRVSTDTQYF. The CDR3 DNA reads TGTGCCAGCAGTTACCGGGTTTCCACAGATACGCAGTATTTT.

This chain uses TRBV7-2 with TRBJ1-5; tentative D call: TRBD1 (6 bases). V lost 5 bases and J 5 bases, leaving 16 bases between the germline ends. CDR1 SGHTA and CDR2 FQGNSA come from the germline V gene. The CDR3 is 15 amino acids. The CDR3 DNA reads as TGTGCCAGCAGCCAAAGGGGGGGGCCGTATCAGCCCCAGCATTTT. Protein: CASSQRGGPYQPQHF.

The chain employs TRBV6-1 and TRBJ1-4, with TRBD1 matching over 9 bases. Germline trimming cut 4 bases from V and 4 bases from J; bases unmatched to any gene: 4. In germline, CDR1 is MNHNS, CDR2 SASEGT. The CDR3 totals 15 residues. CDR3 bases: TGTGCCAGCAGTGCCGCGGACAGGGGTAATGAAAAACTGTTTTTT. This translates into CASSAADRGNEKLFF.

The chain combines TRBV5-1 with TRBJ1-6; TRBD1 matches 9 bases. The junction had 9 bases not matched to a gene; V was cut back by 5 bases and J by 6 bases. Germline V lookup: CDR1 SGHRS, CDR2 YFSETQ. The CDR3 sequence is 16 residues long. This CDR3 reads CASRKTQGAGNSPLHF. The CDR3 DNA follows: TGCGCCAGCAGAAAAACACAGGGGGCGGGTAATTCACCCCTCCACTTT. Drawing the rest from reference TRBV5-1 and TRBJ1-6, the complete variable domain is KAGVTQTPRYLIKTRGQQVTLSCSPISGHRSVSWYQQTPGQGLQFLFEYFSETQRNKGNFPGRFSGRQFSNSRSEMNVSTLELGDSALYLCASRKTQGAGNSPLHFGNGTRLTVT.

The rearrangement uses TRBV5-1 and TRBJ2-3; TRBD2 agrees at 7 bases. The CDR3 spans 15 residues. V lost 0 bases and J lost 3; bases outside the gene matches: 4. Germline V gene sequence: CDR1 SGHRS, CDR2 YFSETQ. This CDR3 is CASSLGAGWTDTQYF. CDR3 DNA sequence: TGCGCCAGCAGCTTGGGAGCGGGGTGGACAGATACGCAGTATTTT. The full variable domain, with the rest looked up from reference TRBV5-1 and TRBJ2-3, is KAGVTQTPRYLIKTRGQQVTLSCSPISGHRSVSWYQQTPGQGLQFLFEYFSETQRNKGNFPGRFSGRQFSNSRSEMNVSTLELGDSALYLCASSLGAGWTDTQYFGPGTRLTVL.

The genes are TRBV6-5 and TRBJ1-2; tentative D call: TRBD1 (5 bases). Trimming left V 0 bases short and J 6 bases short, with 11 bases between. Germline V gene lookup returns CDR1 MNHEY and CDR2 SVGAGI. This CDR3 region has 14 residues. The CDR3 DNA sequence: TGTGCCAGCAGTTACTCGGCGAGGACACATGGCTACACCTTC. The encoded protein is CASSYSARTHGYTF.

For the CDR3, the DNA is TGTGCCAGCAGCCCAGACGCGGGACAGAGCAATTCACCCCTCCACTTT. Translated: CASSPDAGQSNSPLHF. This chain joins TRBV7-9 and TRBJ1-6, with 7 nucleotides matching TRBD1. J lost 7 bases, V lost 5 bases, and 11 bases had no gene match. The CDR3 is made up of 16 amino acids. Germline CDR1 SEHNR, CDR2 FQNEAQ (reference sequence).

This clone showed up just once. The chain joins TRBV4-1 to TRBJ1-5; 9 positions match TRBD1. Germline V lookup: CDR1 MGHRA, CDR2 YSYEKL. The length of the CDR3 is 15 residues. With 3 bases clipped from V and 3 bases from J, the junction kept 3 bases outside the gene matches. Here the CDR3 reads CASSQTGGINQPQHF. CDR3 bases: TGCGCCAGCAGCCAGACAGGGGGTATCAATCAGCCCCAGCATTTT.

About this clone: Different DNA sequences within this sample yield the same CDR3. V usage is TRBV4-3 and J usage is TRBJ1-2; TRBD1 is a possible D gene (6 bases). V lost 0 bases and J lost 4, with 15 bases in between. Germline assignment: CDR1 LGHNA and CDR2 YSLEER. This CDR3 contains 16 residues. In nucleotides, the CDR3 is TGCGCCAGCAGCCAAGAAACAGGGATGGGGTCCTATGGCTACACCTTC. This codes for CASSQETGMGSYGYTF.

The V call is TRBV6-5, the J call TRBJ1-1, with TRBD1 as a possible D gene (6 bases). CDR1 and CDR2 from the germline V gene are MNHEY and SVGAGI. With 2 bases removed from V and 7 bases from J, the gap between germline ends came to 14 bases. The length of the CDR3 is 14 residues. This CDR3 reads CASSYEAGRGEAFF. The CDR3 nucleotides read TGTGCCAGCAGTTACGAGGCGGGCAGGGGTGAAGCTTTCTTT.

This clone was seen a handful of times. V usage is TRBV7-2 and J usage is TRBJ1-2, with 8 bases matching TRBD1. The CDR3 is made up of 13 amino acids. CDR1 SGHTA and CDR2 FQGNSA come from the germline V gene. The junction had 5 bases not matched to a gene; V was cut back by 4 bases and J by 7 bases. The CDR3 coding sequence is TGTGCCAGCAGCTCACAGGGGGTTGGTGGCTACACCTTC. Amino acids: CASSSQGVGGYTF.

The V gene is TRBV14, the J gene TRBJ1-1, with TRBD1 as a possible D gene (5 bases). V gave up 8 bases and J gave up 1 base, with 11 bases separating them. Germline V gene lookup returns CDR1 SGHDN and CDR2 FVKESK. The CDR3 covers 13 residues. The DNA for the CDR3 is TGTGCCAGCTCCATCGGGGGGAACACTGAAGCTTTCTTT. It yields the protein CASSIGGNTEAFF.

The V gene is TRBV4-3, the J gene TRBJ2-2, with TRBD2 identical over 8 bases. The CDR3 contains 15 residues. V gave up 1 base and J gave up 7 bases; unmatched junction bases: 5. The germline V gene encodes CDR1 LGHNA and CDR2 YSLEER. Here the CDR3 DNA reads TGCGCCAGCAGCCAAGGTAGCGGGGTGAACGGGGAGCTGTTTTTT. Protein product: CASSQGSGVNGELFF.

The chain is built from TRBV9 and TRBJ2-5; TRBD1 matches 7 bases. The CDR3 has 14 residues. Germline CDR1 is SGDLS and CDR2 is YYNGEE. The trim removed 3 bases at V and 5 bases at J, leaving 7 bases unmatched. This CDR3 reads CASSARQTGETQYF. For the CDR3, the DNA is TGTGCCAGCAGCGCTAGACAGACAGGGGAGACCCAGTACTTC.

V gene TRBV7-9 combines with J gene TRBJ2-7, with a tentative D call TRBD1 (5 bases). The length of the CDR3 is 15 residues. Trimming took 5 bases from V and 0 from J, leaving 14 bases between them. The V gene's germline CDR1 is SEHNR and CDR2 FQNEAQ (reference sequence). CDR3 protein: CASSRQLTVSYEQYF. CDR3 coding DNA: TGTGCCAGCAGCAGACAGCTAACCGTCTCCTACGAGCAGTACTTC.

The chain links TRBV20-1 to TRBJ2-5; the D gene is possibly TRBD2 (5 bases). The CDR3 has 11 residues. Germline V gene data show CDR1 as DFQATT and CDR2 as SNEGSKA (reference sequence). The germline V and J ends were trimmed by 3 bases and 5 bases, with 7 bases remaining between them. The CDR3 reads CSAREEETQYF. The DNA for the CDR3 is TGCAGTGCTAGGGAGGAGGAGACCCAGTACTTC.